The clone carrying this T cell receptor beta chain showed up just a few times. The CDR3 has 16 residues. V lost 5 bases and J lost 4; bases outside the gene matches: 6. The germline CDR1 and CDR2 sequences are MDHEN and SYDVKM. The assay was immunoSEQ multiplex PCR, and TCRdb's table has in-frame clones only and misses some. Counted here are roughly 660,000 clones, 85% to 90% occurring once; the ten biggest clones make up 0.0095% to 0.011%. This sample was taken from a study of shared T cell receptors in the human thymus. These data were likewise used in another study, on human thymus T cells. That paper notes: Healthy Finnish infants undergoing corrective surgery for congenital heart defects provided the donor material. Thymus pieces cut out during corrective heart surgery were the tissue that was used. Within thymic and blood repertoires, V and J gene usage appeared to be biased. A high degree of thymic repertoire overlap among unrelated individuals was reported in related research.

This chain joins TRBV28 and TRBJ2-3, with TRBD2 identical over 13 bases. Material for sequencing was thymocytes. This sequence was found in a boy under three years old with a congenital heart defect. The DNA of the CDR3 is TGTGCCAGCAGTCCGAGACTAGCGGGAGGCCCAGATACGCAGTATTTT. Translated: CASSPRLAGGPDTQYF.